This TCR beta chain is from a study of CXCR3-negative and CXCR3-positive naive CD8 T cells. Study-wide results and caveats: Diversity proved comparably high across both naive subsets and much lower in memory CD8+ cells.

Cells that were CD45RO-CCR7+CD27+CD95- constituted naive CD8+ T cells. This CDR3 spans 15 amino acids. CDR1 LGHDT and CDR2 YNNKEL come from the germline V gene (reference sequence). UMI-labeled 5' RACE TRB cDNA libraries were prepared from the cells. TCRdb derives one entry per CDR3 protein from the 5' RACE reads, leaving out DNA. The sample table sets out over 100,000 distinct CDR3 sequences. On this clonotype itself: The target antigen is unknown.

The receptor's source is a human donor in good health. Some clones in this sample may be carry-over from other donors' samples. The sequenced material came from naive CXCR3- CD8+ T cells from blood. Subset defined: CD45RO-CCR7+CD27+CD95- naive CD8+ T cells lacking CXCR3 (TNR3-). V is TRBV3-1 and J is TRBJ2-2; there is no DNA to check the TCRdb D call of TRBD1. This CDR3 reads CASSQVGGRTGELFF. The whole variable domain, remainder taken from reference TRBV3-1 and TRBJ2-2, is DTAVSQTPKYLVTQMGNDKSIKCEQNLGHDTMYWYKQDSKKFLKIMFSYNNKELIINETVPNRFSPKSPDKAHLNLHINSLELGDSAVYFCASSQVGGRTGELFFGEGSRLTVL.